The following is a T cell receptor (beta chain) sequence with its context. The antigen it binds to is not known. The record has no base qualities; no much larger clone is one base away. Other nucleotide sequences from this sample produce the same CDR3. Using the deep immunoSEQ assay, TCR CDR3 regions were amplified from genomic DNA by multiplex PCR. For each cell subset, the extracted genomic DNA was distributed evenly across all wells of several immunoSEQ 96-well plates, and each plate served as one replicate. For sorted subsets, roughly 200 ng of genomic DNA, equivalent to 25,000 to 35,000 T cell genomes, went into each replicate PCR. Purified libraries were measured with a Qubit 3.0 fluorometer, size-checked on a Bioanalyzer 2100, and measured again with the KAPA Library Quantification kit. A separate single-read 150-cycle Illumina NextSeq 550 flow cell was used to sequence each immunoSEQ 96-well plate. For the original study's pipeline: Because the immunoSEQ output held only junctional sequences and lacked quality scores, the filtering could not match the filtering applied to full-length reads. Sequences were annotated with PyIR, a Python wrapper for IgBLAST v1.9, using IMGT germline references to assign V/J genes and CDR3. Reads were removed for weak V/J assignments (E-value above 1e-6), missing CDR3, stop codons, out-of-frame junctions, or ambiguous translated residues. V3J clonotypes were defined by identical inferred V gene, J gene, and CDR3 amino acid sequence. To compute the percentage overlap between repertoires, the number of shared unique clonotypes was divided by the size of the smaller repertoire. Three approaches were used to assess repertoire richness: RTK rarefaction, the Chao1 estimator, and Recon v2.1 estimates of unobserved clonotypes. Generation probabilities were computed with OLGA for all TCRbeta clonotypes obtained by the gDNA method from a few donors. TCRdb retrieved this table from immuneACCESS and kept in-frame rearrangements only. Not all clones are present; in checked studies, unresolved V genes account for under half, and no reason is known for the remainder. The DNA was the basis for D and trimming; V, J and clone size are from that table. The sample table records about 1 million clones; roughly 70% of these occur just once. The top ten clones comprise roughly 1.5% of the sample.

These data are taken from a study of shared clonotypes between healthy human individuals (dated by TCRdb to the early 2020s). Background for the entire study: The cohort comprised a couple of women and three men aged 18 to 49 years. The study deeply sequenced blood TCR repertoires of about 5 healthy adults to estimate repertoire size and the extent of clonotype sharing between individuals. Each donor's leukapheresis produced roughly between roughly 0.85 and 9 billion PBMCs. For each donor, CD4 naive and CD4 memory were each run on three plates, CD8 naive on two plates, and CD8 memory on one plate. Libraries were prepared and TCR repertoires were sequenced by different laboratories using diverse techniques, in order to increase sequencing depth and limit assay-specific biases.

The donors were healthy, HIV-negative adults with no recently reported acute infections or vaccinations. Only Caucasian adults living in Nashville, Tennessee, USA were represented among the donors. CD4+ T cells were enriched by magnetic negative selection, after which naive cells were positively selected on CD45RA and the negative fraction was taken as the memory subset. Blood was obtained by leukapheresis, after which PBMCs were separated by Ficoll-Histopaque density gradient centrifugation and cryopreserved in liquid nitrogen vapor phase. Analytical flow cytometry was used to check the purity and quantity of each magnetically sorted T cell population. Each sorted fraction had its genomic DNA isolated and then quantified by UV absorbance on a Nanodrop 2000c. What the research found in general, with its limitations: Sampling was restricted to blood, and TCR repertoires in tissues likely differ from the TCR repertoires found in blood. Pairwise subsampling led to the expectation that sequencing depth would affect the degree of clonotype sharing among donors. Naive subsets generally had larger estimated clonotype richness than memory subsets. When a handful of donors were compared, the shared fraction of clonotypes was 5% to 6.5% for naive CD4, 3.5% for naive CD8, 2.3% for memory CD4, and under 0.5% for memory CD8. Because the study included only a small number of donors, the genetic and exposure-history diversity represented was limited. Compared with non-shared clonotypes, clonotypes shared by all four sorted-subset donors had higher generation probabilities. Even with the large sequencing depth, rarefaction of the sorted-subset datasets indicated that sequencing was incomplete.

From a lookup of the germline V gene (reference sequence), CDR1 and CDR2 are MNHEY and SMNVEV. V and J lose 3 bases and 0 bases, and a span of 3 bases separates them. The CDR3 covers 14 residues, taking in both the cysteine and the phenylalanine. The entry retains the CDR3 DNA only, 42 bases that are in frame from base 1. The origin of this receptor is a man aged 18 to 29 in good health. Rearrangement joined TRBV27 to TRBJ2-6; no D gene can be assigned with confidence. Sequenced input: memory CD4+ T cells sorted from blood. The meaning of the sample's cell subset or site label: CD45RA-negative fraction. The DNA sequence reads TGTGCCAGCAGTTTCAGCTCTGGGGCCAACGTCCTGACTTTC. It codes for CASSFSSGANVLTF.